This T cell receptor beta chain was captured by sequencing in a study of blood T cell repertoires in COVID-19 (dated by TCRdb to between 2020 and 2021). In terms of the full investigation: The collaborator samples originated in the United States, Italy and Spain and spanned the acute and convalescent phases of COVID-19. The prospective study material was composed of cDNA or gDNA derived from T cells, B-cell-depleted T cells, or PBMCs. Deeply sampled blood TCRbeta repertoires from subjects exposed to, actively infected with, or recovered from COVID-19 were included in the dataset. The repertoires were released in a freely available public database meant as a resource for research on the immune response to SARS-CoV-2. The samples were drawn from two sources: the first 160 participants of the ongoing ImmuneRACE study, and fewer than 1,500 subjects contributed by 6 global collaborators. The sample metadata nearly always contained a de-identified subject ID, COVID-19 status, age in years and sex. HLA class I and class II types, where available, came from metadata supplied by the sample provider rather than from assay-based typing.

General findings and caveats noted by the study authors: Clinical and demographic metadata were provided uncurated, with the amount varying by source and participant.

Each collaborating institution followed its own protocols to collect whole blood in K2EDTA tubes. For TCRbeta analysis, collaborators shipped samples as frozen whole blood, isolated PBMCs, or DNA extracted from either of those sample types. TCRbeta CDR3 regions were amplified from genomic DNA by means of the immunoSEQ Assay, a bias-controlled multiplex PCR. The paper's data handling went like this. The number of nucleated cells in each sample was estimated from the amplification of reference gene primers within the assay. Sequence reads were collapsed and filtered to measure the absolute abundance of every unique TCRbeta CDR3 rearrangement. For each sample, productive Simpson clonality was calculated by taking the square root of Simpson's diversity index across productive rearrangements. What TCRdb holds here is the immuneACCESS table cut down to in-frame rearrangements. Part of the clones is not present; checked against another copy, under half of the missing clones reflect an unresolved V gene, and the others are unexplained. V, J and clone size are those of that table, while D and trimming were read from the DNA. The sample includes about 140,000 clones, with 70% to 90% observed a single time. About 1.6% of the sample is taken by the ten largest.

On this clone itself: What antigen it recognizes has not been identified. Base qualities are not recorded, but no much larger clone differs from it by a single base.

At the junction V is shortened by 3 bases and J by 1 base; bases outside the gene matches: 13. CDR1 and CDR2 (MNHEY, SMNVEV) derive from the germline V gene (reference sequence). Taken from cysteine to phenylalanine, the CDR3 has 18 residues. This entry keeps only the CDR3 DNA: 54 bases, framed from base 1. Source material: peripheral blood. The chain joins TRBV27 to TRBJ2-5, and 8 junction bases match TRBD2. This TCR derives from a woman aged 55-70 years with acute or convalescent COVID-19. The DNA sequence reads TGTGCCAGCAGTTTCCTGGGGGGAGTAGCGGGGAGCCAAGAGACCCAGTACTTC. The resulting protein is CASSFLGGVAGSQETQYF.